The TCR beta chain described here comes from a study of human thymus T cells. General study points: Thymic and blood repertoires appeared to show biased V and J gene usage. Highly overlapping thymic repertoires in unrelated individuals were reported by related research.

Note on this clone: Its antigen is not identified.

Corrective heart surgery yielded resections, and these provided the thymus tissue. Clones were read by immunoSEQ multiplex PCR, and TCRdb kept only the in-frame ones, dropping some. Of tens of thousands of clones listed, approximately 95% were seen once; the top ten hold under 0.04%. The V end was cut by 0 bases, the J end by 0 bases, with 12 bases between. The V gene's germline CDR1 is SGDLS and CDR2 YYNGEE. CDR3 length: 16 amino acids. The chain recombines TRBV9 with TRBJ2-5, with D possibly matching TRBD1 (6 bases). The clonotype was recovered from a girl in the first two years of life with a congenital heart defect but otherwise immunologically healthy. Material for sequencing was thymus tissue. CDR3 amino acids: CASSVGQGSYQETQYF. CDR3 nucleotides: TGTGCCAGCAGCGTAGGGCAGGGGTCGTACCAAGAGACCCAGTACTTC.